A single sample gave rise to the 17 T cell receptor beta chains below, sequenced in a study of CD8 T cells in ankylosing spondylitis. TCRdb re-analysed the 5' RACE reads in MiXCR, keeping a single row per CDR3 protein. The data contain 300,000 to 400,000 distinct CDR3 sequences, approximately 15% of them singletons. Sequencing input: blood, either unsorted or a sorted T cell fraction (not recorded which). These receptors were collected from a male donor with ankylosing spondylitis or in good health (not recorded which).

The sample holds a few counts of this clonotype. The genes are TRBV12-3 or TRBV12-4 and TRBJ2-7, with D hard to call. There are 12 residues in the CDR3. The germline V and J ends were trimmed by 1 base and 6 bases, with 7 bases remaining between them. CDR3 loop: CASSLEGFEQYF. As DNA, the CDR3 is TGTGCCAGCAGTTTAGAGGGCTTCGAGCAGTACTTC.

The rearrangement uses TRBV5-8 and TRBJ2-5, with D perhaps matching TRBD2 (5 bases). The V end lost 5 bases, the J end lost 3 bases, and 17 bases lay between the germline ends. The CDR3 loop spans 15 amino acids. Looked up from germline, CDR1 is SGHTS and CDR2 is YDEGEE. CDR3 sequence (DNA): TGTGCCAGCAGTGGAGGCCCCGGTGGGGAAGAGACCCAGTACTTC. The encoded protein is CASSGGPGGEETQYF. The full variable domain, rest sourced from reference TRBV5-8 and TRBJ2-5, is EAGVTQSPTHLIKTRGQQATLRCSPISGHTSVYWYQQALGLGLQFLLWYDEGEERNRGNFPPRFSGRQFPNYSSELNVNALELEDSALYLCASSGGPGGEETQYFGPGTRLLVL.

This clonotype has only a few counts. The genes are TRBV7-9 and TRBJ2-2; D remains unclear. Trimming left V 8 bases short and J 4 bases short, with 8 bases between. The CDR3 contains 12 residues. Germline V CDR1 and CDR2: SEHNR, FQNEAQ (reference sequence). DNA for the CDR3: TGTGCCAGCCCGGGCGGCACCGGGGAGCTGTTTTTT. This codes for CASPGGTGELFF.

This clonotype was counted only a few times. The V and J genes are TRBV4-1 and TRBJ1-4; 7 bases match TRBD1. The CDR3 sequence is 14 residues long. The germline gives CDR1 MGHRA, CDR2 YSYEKL. V shed 8 bases, J shed 8 bases, and the junction held 11 bases outside the gene matches. Written as DNA, the CDR3 is TGCGCCAGCCGTCCCGGAGGGGGCGGCGAAAAACTGTTTTTT. Translation gives CASRPGGGGEKLFF.

The CDR3 is CASKRLREDYGYTF. DNA of the CDR3: TGTGCCAGCAAAAGGTTGAGGGAAGACTATGGCTACACCTTC. The chain couples TRBV13 to TRBJ1-2, with D uncertain. The CDR3 contains 14 residues. The V gene lost 7 bases and the J gene lost 3 bases, with 15 bases spanning the gap. From germline, CDR1 is PRHDT and CDR2 FYEKMQ (reference sequence).

This chain links TRBV7-6 with TRBJ2-4, with 7 positions matching TRBD1. This CDR3 region has 16 residues. The V segment lost 1 base and the J segment 1 base; nucleotides outside the gene matches: 4. Germline V gene lookup returns CDR1 SGHVS and CDR2 FNYEAQ. In DNA form, the CDR3 reads TGTGCCAGCAGCTTAGAGGGCAGGGGGGCCAAAAACATTCAGTACTTC. Translating it yields CASSLEGRGAKNIQYF. The full variable domain, rest sourced from reference TRBV7-6 and TRBJ2-4, is GAGVSQSPRYKVTKRGQDVALRCDPISGHVSLYWYRQALGQGPEFLTYFNYEAQQDKSGLPNDRFSAERPEGSISTLTIQRTEQRDSAMYRCASSLEGRGAKNIQYFGAGTRLSVL.

The gene calls are TRBV4-1 and TRBJ2-2; D gene ambiguous. Germline V gives CDR1 MGHRA, CDR2 YSYEKL. This CDR3 region has 15 residues. V gave up 1 base and J gave up 0 bases, with 6 bases separating them. The CDR3: CASSQGLTNTGELFF. Written as DNA, the CDR3 is TGCGCCAGCAGCCAAGGACTTACGAACACCGGGGAGCTGTTTTTT.

This clonotype was detected a few times. The gene calls are TRBV14 and TRBJ1-2, with unresolved D. In germline, CDR1 is SGHDN, CDR2 FVKESK. The germline V and J ends were trimmed by 2 bases and 4 bases, with 14 bases remaining between them. The CDR3 covers 15 residues. In DNA, the CDR3 is TGTGCCAGCAGCCAATATCGTGCTCTGACCTATGGCTACACCTTC. Amino acid sequence: CASSQYRALTYGYTF.

V gene TRBV25-1 combines with J gene TRBJ1-1, with a possible D match to TRBD1 (5 bases). The V and J ends lost 5 bases and 4 bases respectively, with 14 bases between them. The CDR3 totals 14 residues. CDR1 is MGHDK and CDR2 is SYGVNS in the germline V gene. The chain's CDR3 is CASSLGATSTEAFF. The CDR3 coding sequence is TGTGCCAGCAGTCTTGGGGCGACGAGCACTGAAGCTTTCTTT.

The genes are TRBV5-1 and TRBJ2-7, with D uncertain. The germline gives CDR1 SGHRS, CDR2 YFSETQ. V lost 2 bases and J 0 bases, leaving 6 bases between the germline ends. CDR3 size: 13 residues. Here the CDR3 DNA reads TGCGCCAGCAGCTTACTTCGCTCCTACGAGCAGTACTTC. The encoded protein is CASSLLRSYEQYF.

The chain combines TRBV5-1 with TRBJ2-6; D may correspond to TRBD1 or TRBD2 (5 bases each). The V end lost 1 base, the J end lost 4 bases, and 12 bases lay between the germline ends. CDR3 length: 16 residues. CDR1 and CDR2 (germline): SGHRS, YFSETQ. The CDR3 DNA reads TGCGCCAGCAGCTTGCTGGGGGTGGAAGGGGCCAACGTCCTGACTTTC. This gives the protein CASSLLGVEGANVLTF.

The genes are TRBV5-1 and TRBJ1-1; a weak D match, TRBD1 (5 bases). The CDR3 loop spans 14 amino acids. Per germline, CDR1 SGHRS and CDR2 YFSETQ. V was pared by 8 bases and J by 4 bases, with 18 bases between. The CDR3 nucleotides read TGCGCCAGTACAACGAGCCGGGGGTTCACTGAAGCTTTCTTT. Translated: CASTTSRGFTEAFF.

This clonotype was detected only a few times. The chain couples TRBV29-1 to TRBJ2-5; 8 bases line up with TRBD1. The V and J ends lost 2 bases and 5 bases, in that order; junction bases with no gene match: 7. In germline, CDR1 is SQVTM, CDR2 ANQGSEA. This CDR3 region has 14 residues. The CDR3 loop is CSVEPRGLEETQYF. The CDR3 bases are TGCAGCGTTGAACCCAGGGGGCTGGAGGAGACCCAGTACTTC. The variable domain in full, with the rest retrieved from reference TRBV29-1 and TRBJ2-5, is SAVISQKPSRDICQRGTSLTIQCQVDSQVTMMFWYRQQPGQSLTLIATANQGSEATYESGFVIDKFPISRPNLTFSTLTVSNMSPEDSSIYLCSVEPRGLEETQYFGPGTRLLVL.

The chain couples TRBV5-1 to TRBJ2-2; no clear D. Germline CDR1 SGHRS, CDR2 YFSETQ. The CDR3 sequence is 13 residues long. V lost 5 bases to trimming and J lost 5 bases, with 10 bases between them. The CDR3 DNA sequence: TGCGCCAGCAGTAGGGTCGGTACCGGGGAGCTGTTTTTT. Residues: CASSRVGTGELFF.

This chain joins TRBV6-1 and TRBJ2-3, with D perhaps TRBD1 (5 bases). The V and J ends lost 7 bases and 2 bases respectively, with 16 bases between them. The CDR3 totals 15 residues. Per germline, CDR1 MNHNS and CDR2 SASEGT. The CDR3 loop is CASTSLGRATDTQYF. Written as DNA, the CDR3 is TGTGCCAGCACCAGCCTGGGCAGGGCCACAGATACGCAGTATTTT.

This clonotype came up a few times. The rearrangement uses TRBV10-1 and TRBJ2-5, with D perhaps given as TRBD1 or TRBD2 (5 bases each). This CDR3 contains 14 residues. Germline loops: CDR1 WNHNN, CDR2 SYGVQD (reference sequence). The V and J ends lost 0 bases and 0 bases respectively, with 5 bases between them. The CDR3 is CASSESGDQETQYF. The CDR3 nucleotides are TGCGCCAGCAGTGAGTCGGGGGACCAAGAGACCCAGTACTTC.

This chain uses TRBV7-9 with TRBJ1-4; possibly TRBD1 for D (6 bases). Germline CDR1 SEHNR, CDR2 FQNEAQ (reference sequence). This CDR3 spans 11 amino acids. V was cut by 7 bases and J by 8 bases, with 8 bases left in between. In DNA form, the CDR3 reads TGTGCCAGCACTAGGGGGGAAAAACTGTTTTTT. Its protein is CASTRGEKLFF. Drawing the rest from reference TRBV7-9 and TRBJ1-4, the complete variable domain is DTGVSQNPRHKITKRGQNVTFRCDPISEHNRLYWYRQTLGQGPEFLTYFQNEAQLEKSRLLSDRFSAERPKGSFSTLEIQRTEQGDSAMYLCASTRGEKLFFGSGTQLSVL.